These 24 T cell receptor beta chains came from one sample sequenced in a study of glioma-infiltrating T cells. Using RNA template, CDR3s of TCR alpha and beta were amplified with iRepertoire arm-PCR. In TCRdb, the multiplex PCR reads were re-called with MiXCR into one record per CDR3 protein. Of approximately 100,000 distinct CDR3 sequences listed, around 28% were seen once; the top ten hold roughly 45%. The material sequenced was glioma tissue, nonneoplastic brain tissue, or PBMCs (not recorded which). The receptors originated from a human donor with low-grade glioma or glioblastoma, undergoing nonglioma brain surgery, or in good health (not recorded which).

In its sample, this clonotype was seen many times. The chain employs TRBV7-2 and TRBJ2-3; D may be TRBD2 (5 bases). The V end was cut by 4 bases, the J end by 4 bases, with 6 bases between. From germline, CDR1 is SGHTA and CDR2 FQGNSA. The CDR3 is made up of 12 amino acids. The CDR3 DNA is TGTGCCAGCAGCTCCGGGGCAGATACGCAGTATTTT. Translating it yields CASSSGADTQYF.

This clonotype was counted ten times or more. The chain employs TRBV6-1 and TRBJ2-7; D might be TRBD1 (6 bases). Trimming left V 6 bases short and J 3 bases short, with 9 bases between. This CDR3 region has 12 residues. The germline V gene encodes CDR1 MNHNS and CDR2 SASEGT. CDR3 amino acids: CASSQQGYEQYF. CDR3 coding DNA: TGTGCCAGCAGCCAACAGGGCTACGAGCAGTACTTC.

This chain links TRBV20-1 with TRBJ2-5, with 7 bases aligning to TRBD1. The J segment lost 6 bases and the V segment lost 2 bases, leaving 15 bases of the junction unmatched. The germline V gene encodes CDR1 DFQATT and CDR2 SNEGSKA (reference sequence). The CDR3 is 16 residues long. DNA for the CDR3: TGCAGTGCTAGACCGCCCCCCACAGGGGTGGGCAAGACCCAGTACTTC. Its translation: CSARPPPTGVGKTQYF.

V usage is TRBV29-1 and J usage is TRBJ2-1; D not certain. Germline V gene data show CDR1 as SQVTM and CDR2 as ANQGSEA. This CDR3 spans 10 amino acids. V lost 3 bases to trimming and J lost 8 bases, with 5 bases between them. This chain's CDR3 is CSVERYEQFF. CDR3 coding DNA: TGCAGCGTTGAGCGCTATGAGCAGTTCTTC.

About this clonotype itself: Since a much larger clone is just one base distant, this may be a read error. CDR3 region: CAGTGKYEQYF. CDR3 sequence (DNA): TGTGCCGGTACAGGGAAATACGAGCAGTACTTC. The chain carries TRBV6-1 and TRBJ2-7, with D possibly TRBD1 on 6 matching bases. V shed 11 bases and J shed 4 bases, with 12 bases lying between them. The germline V gene encodes CDR1 MNHNS and CDR2 SASEGT. The CDR3 runs 11 residues.

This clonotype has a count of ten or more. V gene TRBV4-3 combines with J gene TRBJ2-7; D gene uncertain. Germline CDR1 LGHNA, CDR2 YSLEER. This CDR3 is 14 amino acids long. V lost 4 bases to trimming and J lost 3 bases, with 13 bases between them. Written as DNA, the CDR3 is TGCGCCAGCAGCCCTGTTCGTGCCCACTACGAGCAGTACTTC. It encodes CASSPVRAHYEQYF.

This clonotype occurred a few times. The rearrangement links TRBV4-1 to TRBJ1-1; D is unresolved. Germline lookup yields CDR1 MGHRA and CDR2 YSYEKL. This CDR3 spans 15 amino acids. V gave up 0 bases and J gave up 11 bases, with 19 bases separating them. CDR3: CASSQDTPGPSFAFF. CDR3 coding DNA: TGCGCCAGCAGCCAAGATACCCCAGGACCCTCGTTCGCTTTCTTT.

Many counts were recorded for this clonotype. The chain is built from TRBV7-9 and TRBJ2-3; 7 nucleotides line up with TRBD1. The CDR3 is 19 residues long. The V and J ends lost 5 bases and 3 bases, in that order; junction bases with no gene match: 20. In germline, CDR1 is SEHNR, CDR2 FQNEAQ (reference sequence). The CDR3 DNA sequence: TGTGCCAGCAGCACCCGAGAACGATTAAAGGGGGCGCAGACAGATACGCAGTATTTT. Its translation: CASSTRERLKGAQTDTQYF.

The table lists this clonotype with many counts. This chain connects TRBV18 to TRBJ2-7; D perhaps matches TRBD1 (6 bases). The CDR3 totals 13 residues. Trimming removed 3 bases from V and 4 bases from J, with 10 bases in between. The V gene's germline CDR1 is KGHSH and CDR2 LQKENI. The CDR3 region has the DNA TGTGCCAGCTCACCCACAGGGCTGTACGAGCAGTACTTC. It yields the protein CASSPTGLYEQYF.

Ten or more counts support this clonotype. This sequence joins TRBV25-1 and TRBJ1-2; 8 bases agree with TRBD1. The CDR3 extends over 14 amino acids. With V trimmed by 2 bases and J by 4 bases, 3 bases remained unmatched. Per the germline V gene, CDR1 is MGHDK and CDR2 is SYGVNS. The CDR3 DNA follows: TGTGCCAGCAGTGAACGGGACAGGAGCTATGGCTACACCTTC. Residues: CASSERDRSYGYTF.

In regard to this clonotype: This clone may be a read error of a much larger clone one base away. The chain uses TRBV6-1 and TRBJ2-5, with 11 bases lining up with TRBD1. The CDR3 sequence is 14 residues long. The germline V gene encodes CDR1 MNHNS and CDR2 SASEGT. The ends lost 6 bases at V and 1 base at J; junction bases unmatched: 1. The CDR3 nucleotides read TGTGCCAGCAGAGGGACAGGGGGCCAAGAGACCCAGTACTTC. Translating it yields CASRGTGGQETQYF.

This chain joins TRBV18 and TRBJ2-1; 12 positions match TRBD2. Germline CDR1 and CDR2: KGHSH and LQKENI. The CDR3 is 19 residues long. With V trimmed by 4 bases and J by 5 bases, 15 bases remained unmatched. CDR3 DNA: TGTGCCAGCTCACGTGACCCTAGCGGGGGGGCCCTTTTCCACAATGAGCAGTTCTTC. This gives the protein CASSRDPSGGALFHNEQFF.

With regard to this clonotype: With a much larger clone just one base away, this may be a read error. Written as DNA, the CDR3 is TGTGCCAGTAGTCCGCTTCGTTTGCGGGGGGGCAACAGTGAGCAGTTCTTC. This encodes CASSPLRLRGGNSEQFF. V and J are TRBV19 and TRBJ2-1; 9 bases fit TRBD2. The V gene end was trimmed by 5 bases and the J gene end by 9 bases; junction bases not matched to a gene: 17. The length of the CDR3 is 17 residues. Germline V CDR1 and CDR2: LNHDA, SQIVND (reference sequence).

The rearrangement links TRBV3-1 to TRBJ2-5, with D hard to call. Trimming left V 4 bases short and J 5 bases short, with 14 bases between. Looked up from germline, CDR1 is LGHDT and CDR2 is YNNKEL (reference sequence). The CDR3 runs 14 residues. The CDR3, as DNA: TGTGCCAGCAGCCGACTCAACAACCCGGAGACCCAGTACTTC. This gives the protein CASSRLNNPETQYF.

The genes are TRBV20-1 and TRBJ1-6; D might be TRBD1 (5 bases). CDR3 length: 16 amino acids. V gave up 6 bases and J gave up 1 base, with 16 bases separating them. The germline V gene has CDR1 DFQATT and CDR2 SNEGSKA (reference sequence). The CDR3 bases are TGCAGTGCCTCACACGCCGGGGGTTCCTATAATTCACCCCTCCACTTT. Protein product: CSASHAGGSYNSPLHF.

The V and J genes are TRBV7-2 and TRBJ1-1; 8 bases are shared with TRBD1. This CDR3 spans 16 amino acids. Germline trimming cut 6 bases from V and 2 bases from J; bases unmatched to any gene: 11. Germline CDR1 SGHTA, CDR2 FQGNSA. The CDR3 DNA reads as TGTGCCAGCAGACTTACAGGGGGAGGAGGTAACACTGAAGCTTTCTTT. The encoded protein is CASRLTGGGGNTEAFF.

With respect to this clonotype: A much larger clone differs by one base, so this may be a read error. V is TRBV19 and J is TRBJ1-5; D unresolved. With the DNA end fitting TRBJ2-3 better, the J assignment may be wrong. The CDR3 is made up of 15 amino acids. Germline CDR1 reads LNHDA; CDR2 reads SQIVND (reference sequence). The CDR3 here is CASRTVSYSNQPQYF. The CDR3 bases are TGTGCCAGCCGGACCGTTAGTTATAGCAATCAGCCCCAGTATTTT.

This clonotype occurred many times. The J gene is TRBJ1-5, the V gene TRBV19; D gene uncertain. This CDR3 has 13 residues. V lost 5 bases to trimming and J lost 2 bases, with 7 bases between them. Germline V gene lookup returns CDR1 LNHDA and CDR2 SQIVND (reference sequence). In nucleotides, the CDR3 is TGTGCCAGTAGTGTGCAGGGCAATCAGCCCCAGCATTTT. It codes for CASSVQGNQPQHF.

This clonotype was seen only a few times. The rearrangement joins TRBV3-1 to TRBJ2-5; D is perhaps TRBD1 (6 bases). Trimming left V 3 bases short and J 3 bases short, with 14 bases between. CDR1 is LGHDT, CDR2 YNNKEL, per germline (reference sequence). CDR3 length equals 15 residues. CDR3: CASSQLRGPKETQYF. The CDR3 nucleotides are TGTGCCAGCAGCCAGCTCAGGGGACCGAAAGAGACCCAGTACTTC.

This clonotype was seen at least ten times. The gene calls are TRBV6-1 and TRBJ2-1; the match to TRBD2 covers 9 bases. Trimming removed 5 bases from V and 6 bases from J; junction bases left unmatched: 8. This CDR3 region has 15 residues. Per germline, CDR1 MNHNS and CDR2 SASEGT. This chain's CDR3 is CASSFPGGGANEQFF. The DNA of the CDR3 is TGTGCCAGCAGTTTCCCCGGCGGGGGGGCCAATGAGCAGTTCTTC.

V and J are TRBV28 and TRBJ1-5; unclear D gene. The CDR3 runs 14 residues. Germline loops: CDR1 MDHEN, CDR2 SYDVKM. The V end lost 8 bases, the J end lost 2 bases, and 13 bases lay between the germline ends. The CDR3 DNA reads TGTGCCAGCGGCCCATCACCAGGCAATCAGCCCCAGCATTTT. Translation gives CASGPSPGNQPQHF.

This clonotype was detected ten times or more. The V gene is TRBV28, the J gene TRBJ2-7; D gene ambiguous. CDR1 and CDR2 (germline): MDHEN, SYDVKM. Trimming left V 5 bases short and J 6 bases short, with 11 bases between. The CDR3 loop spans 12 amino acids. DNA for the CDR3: TGTGCCAGCAGTACCCAGCTCGGCGAGCAGTACTTC. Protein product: CASSTQLGEQYF.

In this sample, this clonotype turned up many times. CDR3 nucleotide sequence: TGTGCCAGCAGCCAAGAAAGCGGTTACACTGAAGCTTTCTTT. It encodes CASSQESGYTEAFF. This chain links TRBV3-1 with TRBJ1-1; no reliable D call. Between the trimmed V and J ends, which lost 0 bases and 3 bases, there was a span of 8 bases. This CDR3 is built from 14 residues. Germline CDR1 is LGHDT and CDR2 is YNNKEL (reference sequence).

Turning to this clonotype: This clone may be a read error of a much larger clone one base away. In nucleotides, the CDR3 is TGTGCCAGCAATGAAGGACAGAGGGCCTACAATGAGCAGTTCTTC. This codes for CASNEGQRAYNEQFF. The genes are TRBV6-1 and TRBJ2-1, with D tentatively TRBD1 (6 bases). Germline V gene lookup returns CDR1 MNHNS and CDR2 SASEGT. The CDR3 is 15 residues long.